Listed here are 5 T cell receptor beta chains from one sample, sequenced in a study of blood T cells in healthy people across ages. Using a J-beta primer mix together with a sample-barcoded 5' primer, a second PCR was run for about 7 to 12 cycles. TCRdb processed the 5' RACE reads anew with MiXCR; each CDR3 protein has one entry. The data contain about 1.5 million distinct CDR3 sequences, 40% to 45% of them singletons. Material: blood. The receptor set was obtained from a woman between 18 and 29 years old in good health.

This clonotype was recorded a few times. V is TRBV6-5 and J is TRBJ2-7, with unresolved D. CDR1 and CDR2 from the germline V gene are MNHEY and SVGAGI. V was cut by 6 bases and J by 1 base, with 16 bases left in between. This CDR3 spans 15 amino acids. CDR3 DNA sequence: TGTGCCAGCAGCTCCCTCCATACTGCTTCCTACGAGCAGTACTTC. Its protein product is CASSSLHTASYEQYF.

The V gene is TRBV20-1, the J gene TRBJ1-6; no firm D call. In germline, CDR1 is DFQATT, CDR2 SNEGSKA (reference sequence). V lost 2 bases and J 9 bases, leaving 11 bases between the germline ends. The CDR3 runs 13 residues. CDR3 DNA sequence: TGCAGTGCTAGAAGTCGCACCGGTTCACCCCTCCACTTT. It specifies CSARSRTGSPLHF.

The J gene is TRBJ1-1, the V gene TRBV29-1; D not resolved. The germline V and J ends were trimmed by 0 bases and 1 base, with 9 bases remaining between them. CDR1 is SQVTM and CDR2 is ANQGSEA in the germline V gene. CDR3 size: 14 residues. Here the CDR3 DNA reads TGCAGCGTTGAAGATCGGACGGGGAACACTGAAGCTTTCTTT. Translation: CSVEDRTGNTEAFF.

The chain uses TRBV24-1 and TRBJ2-1, with 10 bases matching TRBD2. CDR1 is KGHDR, CDR2 SFDVKD, per germline. This CDR3 has 16 amino acids. V lost 7 bases and J lost 6; bases outside the gene matches: 11. CDR3 in amino acids: CATSTARLAGANEQFF. The CDR3 nucleotides read TGTGCCACCAGCACTGCTCGGCTAGCGGGAGCCAATGAGCAGTTCTTC.

As regards this clonotype: At one of its ends the junction is not consistent with the germline gene, which may arise from a read error. The chain joins TRBV3-1 to TRBJ2-1; D is unresolved. Germline V gene data show CDR1 as LGHDT and CDR2 as YNNKEL (reference sequence). This CDR3 comprises 14 residues. CDR3 in DNA: TGTGCCAGCAGCCTATCTGGCAAATACAATGAGAAGTTCTTC. This translates into CASSLSGKYNEKFF.